This is a list of T cell receptor beta chains from one sample in a study of T cell responses to AZD1222 COVID-19 vaccine. Here immunoSEQ multiplex PCR was the method, and the copy in TCRdb shows in-frame clones only, minus some. The data show about 190,000 clones, with approximately 90% seen just once and roughly 0.99% held by the top ten. Sequences were derived from peripheral blood, sampled on day 0 of AZD1222 vaccination. Every receptor here comes from an adult in good health. The CDR3 runs from the conserved cysteine through the conserved F or W. A D gene is named only where the DNA matches it firmly. Part of the rows lack a size; the others show once, few, many or a class for expanded clones.

V: TRBV12-3/TRBV12-4
D: -
size: -
J: TRBJ1-2
DNA: TGTGCCAGCAGCTCCGGCGGGTTCTATGGCTACACCTTC
CDR3: CASSSGGFYGYTF

V: TRBV27
D: -
size: once
J: TRBJ1-1
DNA: TGTGCCAGCAAACTCGAGAGGGGCCGGGACACTGAAGCTTTCTTT
CDR3: CASKLERGRDTEAFF

V: TRBV27
D: -
size: -
J: TRBJ1-5
DNA: TGTGCCAGCAGTTTACGGTACAGGATTGACCAGCCCCAGCATTTT
CDR3: CASSLRYRIDQPQHF

V: TRBV5-8
D: TRBD1
size: -
J: TRBJ1-5
DNA: TGTGCCAGCAGCTTGAATCCCGACAGGGGGTCGCCCCAGCATTTT
CDR3: CASSLNPDRGSPQHF

V: TRBV21-1
D: -
size: -
J: TRBJ2-2
DNA: TGTGCCAGCAGCAACTCCGGACTAGCGGGAGGGCAAGCCGGGGAGCTGTTTTTT
CDR3: CASSNSGLAGGQAGELFF

V: TRBV19
D: TRBD1
size: -
J: TRBJ2-2
DNA: TGTGCCACCCAGGACAGGACTAACACCGGGGAGCTGTTTTTT
CDR3: CATQDRTNTGELFF

V: TRBV9
D: TRBD2
size: -
J: TRBJ2-3
DNA: TGTGCCAGCAGCGTAGTTAGCGGGGACGCAGATACGCAGTATTTT
CDR3: CASSVVSGDADTQYF

V: TRBV7-2
D: TRBD1
size: -
J: TRBJ1-2
DNA: TGTGCCAGCAGCCCAGAGACAGGGAACTATGGCTACACCTTC
CDR3: CASSPETGNYGYTF

V: TRBV3-1/TRBV3-2
D: TRBD2
size: -
J: TRBJ2-3
DNA: TGTGCCAGCAGCCAGAGACTAGCGGGACCCGCAGATACGCAGTATTTT
CDR3: CASSQRLAGPADTQYF

V: TRBV7-2
D: -
size: once
J: TRBJ1-4
DNA: TGTGCCAGCAGCTTAGAAGTACACAATGAAAAACTGTTTTTT
CDR3: CASSLEVHNEKLFF

V: TRBV29-1
D: TRBD1
size: -
J: TRBJ1-3
DNA: TGCAGCGCCATGAGACAGGGAGGAAACACCATATATTTT
CDR3: CSAMRQGGNTIYF

V: TRBV7-9
D: -
size: once
J: TRBJ2-7
DNA: TGTGCCAGCAGCTCAATGACAGGATCCTACGAGCAGTACTTC
CDR3: CASSSMTGSYEQYF

V: TRBV7-9
D: -
size: few
J: TRBJ1-2
DNA: TGTGCCAGCAGCTTAGAGAGGTCCCGGGGTGGCTACACCTTC
CDR3: CASSLERSRGGYTF

V: TRBV5-6
D: -
size: once
J: TRBJ2-5
DNA: TGTGCCAGCAGCTTTTTTAAAGAGACCCAGTACTTC
CDR3: CASSFFKETQYF

V: TRBV27
D: -
size: -
J: TRBJ1-4
DNA: TGTGCCAGCAGTTTACGAGTCGGTGAAAAACTGTTTTTT
CDR3: CASSLRVGEKLFF

V: TRBV27
D: TRBD1
size: -
J: TRBJ2-2
DNA: TGTGCCAGCAGTACCCGGGACAGGGCGGCCGGGGAGCTGTTTTTT
CDR3: CASSTRDRAAGELFF

V: TRBV18
D: TRBD1
size: once
J: TRBJ2-3
DNA: TGTGCCAGCTCACCGATAGGACAGGGGGCGCCCGCAGATACGCAGTATTTT
CDR3: CASSPIGQGAPADTQYF

V: TRBV12-3/TRBV12-4
D: -
size: -
J: TRBJ1-5
DNA: TGTGCCAGCAGGATAGGGAGCAATCAGCCCCAGCATTTT
CDR3: CASRIGSNQPQHF

V: TRBV18
D: TRBD2
size: -
J: TRBJ2-7
DNA: TGTGCCAGCTCACCACGGACTAGCGGGGGGGCCTTTGTCTACGAGCAGTACTTC
CDR3: CASSPRTSGGAFVYEQYF

V: TRBV19
D: TRBD1
size: -
J: TRBJ1-5
DNA: TGTGCCAGTAGAAAGACAGGGGAGGGATGGAATCAGCCCCAGCATTTT
CDR3: CASRKTGEGWNQPQHF

V: TRBV6-1
D: -
size: -
J: TRBJ2-3
DNA: TGTGCCAGCAGTGAAACGGGATACACAGATACGCAGTATTTT
CDR3: CASSETGYTDTQYF

V: TRBV7-9
D: TRBD1
size: -
J: TRBJ2-7
DNA: TGTGCCAGCAGCTCGACAGGGCTCCACGAGCAGTACTTC
CDR3: CASSSTGLHEQYF

V: TRBV4-2
D: TRBD2
size: once
J: TRBJ2-3
DNA: TGTGCCAGCAGCCAAGTTAGCGGGGGGGCATCGAGCACAGATACGCAGTATTTT
CDR3: CASSQVSGGASSTDTQYF

V: TRBV4-2
D: -
size: -
J: TRBJ1-2
DNA: TGTGCCAGCAGCCAAGATCTTGGCTTTAACTATGGCTACACCTTC
CDR3: CASSQDLGFNYGYTF

V: TRBV27
D: -
size: -
J: TRBJ2-1
DNA: TGTGCCAGCAGTTCAATCGGCAGGGCCAATGAGCAGTTCTTC
CDR3: CASSSIGRANEQFF

V: TRBV20-1
D: -
size: -
J: TRBJ1-2
DNA: TGCAGTGCTCCCCGACCTGGCTACACCTTC
CDR3: CSAPRPGYTF